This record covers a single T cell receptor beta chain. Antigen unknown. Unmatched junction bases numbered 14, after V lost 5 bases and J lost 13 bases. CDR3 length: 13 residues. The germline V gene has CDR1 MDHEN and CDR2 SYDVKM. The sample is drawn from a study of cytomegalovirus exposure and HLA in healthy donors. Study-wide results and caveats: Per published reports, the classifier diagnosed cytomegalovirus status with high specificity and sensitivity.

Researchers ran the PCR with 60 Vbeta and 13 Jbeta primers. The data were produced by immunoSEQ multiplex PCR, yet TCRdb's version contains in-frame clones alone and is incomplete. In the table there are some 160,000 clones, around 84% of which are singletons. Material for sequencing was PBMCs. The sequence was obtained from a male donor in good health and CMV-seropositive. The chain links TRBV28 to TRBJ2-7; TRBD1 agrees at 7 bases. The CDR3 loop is CASSSRGSLRLYF. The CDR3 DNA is TGTGCCAGCAGTAGCAGGGGGTCCCTCCGACTATACTTC.